The clone carrying this T cell receptor (beta chain) was recorded only once. This sample is part of a study of Ad26.COV2.S vaccination and SARS-CoV-2 variants. Treatment given: around 19 received Ad26.COV2.S at low or high dose, single or two shots; about 5 received placebo; per-sample allocation not given. Sample collection was performed on day 63 after the first vaccine or placebo injection. Trimming took 9 bases from V and 3 from J; bases not matched to a gene: 5. Germline V gives CDR1 KGHDR, CDR2 SFDVKD. The CDR3 covers 14 residues. TCRdb's table, derived via immunoSEQ multiplex PCR, lists solely in-frame clones and lacks some. The sample has around 270,000 clones, approximately 90% seen once; the top ten hold 2.9%.

J is TRBJ2-3 and V is TRBV24-1; 10 bases line up with TRBD1. The material sequenced was peripheral blood, taken in a trial of Ad26.COV2.S vaccine versus placebo. The sequence was collected from a person aged 18-65 years who received the Ad26.COV2.S COVID-19 vaccine or a placebo. CDR3 nucleotides: TGTGCCACCTCCGGGACAGGGGTTACAGATACGCAGTATTTT. Amino acid sequence: CATSGTGVTDTQYF.